This T cell receptor (beta chain) emerged from a study of blood T cell repertoires in COVID-19. Study-level background: The study drew acute and convalescent COVID-19 samples from the United States, Italy and Spain. T cells, B-cell-depleted T cells, or PBMCs provided the cDNA or gDNA that served as material.

As originally analysed: Amplifying reference gene primers gave estimates of nucleated cell counts. Repertoires were generated with immunoSEQ multiplex PCR, while TCRdb's copy carries only in-frame clones and drops some. Clone size and the V and J calls come from that table; the DNA yielded D and trimming. In the table there are about 54,000 clones, roughly four fifths of which are singletons. This CDR3 region has 14 residues. With 4 bases clipped from V and 8 bases from J, the junction kept 7 bases outside the gene matches. CDR1 is SEHNR and CDR2 is FQNEAQ in the germline V gene (reference sequence).

The sample comprised peripheral blood. The receptor comes from a woman aged 60-75 years with acute or convalescent COVID-19. V usage is TRBV7-9 and J usage is TRBJ1-4; 7 nucleotides agree with TRBD1. CDR3 DNA: TGTGCCAGCAGCTCCGGGACAGTGGGGGAAAAACTGTTTTTT. Protein sequence: CASSSGTVGEKLFF.